A selection of T cell receptor beta chains follows, all from one sample in a study of T cells in Graves' hyperthyroidism and ophthalmopathy. TCRdb analysed the multiplex PCR reads with MiXCR anew, one entry per CDR3 protein. The sample has about 25,000 distinct CDR3 sequences, about 49% seen once. The source material was blood. All receptors derive from a woman between 40 and 55 years old with Graves' hyperthyroidism that later progressed to Graves' ophthalmopathy. The CDR3 runs from the conserved cysteine through the conserved F or W. D genes are given only for firm matches. Clone size appears in some rows only: once, few, many, or a class for an expanded clone.

>TRBJ1-6|TRBV5-1|-|-
CASSLDTPYNSPLHF
TGCGCCAGCAGCTTGGACACGCCATATAATTCACCCCTCCACTTT
>TRBJ1-6|TRBV5-4|many|-
CASSLGGVSSYNSPLHF
TGTGCCAGCAGCTTGGGGGGGGTGAGCTCCTATAATTCACCCCTCCACTTT
>TRBJ2-2|TRBV12-3/TRBV12-4|many|TRBD2
CASRLGGVNTGELFF
TGTGCCAGCAGGCTCGGGGGGGTGAACACCGGGGAGCTGTTTTTT
>TRBJ2-5|TRBV20-1|medium-sized|TRBD1
CSARQGGETQYF
TGCAGTGCCAGACAGGGTGGGGAGACCCAGTACTTC
>TRBJ2-7|TRBV12-3/TRBV12-4|many|-
CASSPFPLRGPPSYEQYF
TGTGCCAGCAGTCCCTTCCCACTCCGGGGTCCCCCATCCTACGAGCAGTACTTC
>TRBJ2-7|TRBV30|many|-
CAWTSGPPHEQYF
TGTGCCTGGACAAGCGGCCCCCCCCACGAGCAGTACTTC
>TRBJ2-3|TRBV29-1|-|-
CSARGGAGEADTQYF
TGCAGCGCCCGAGGGGGGGCCGGTGAGGCAGATACGCAGTATTTT
>TRBJ1-5|TRBV7-9|medium-sized|-
CASSPGSTGNQPQHF
TGTGCCAGCAGCCCGGGGTCGACTGGGAATCAGCCCCAGCATTTT
>TRBJ2-2|TRBV20-1|-|-
CSGGDDPEHRGAVF
TGCAGTGGCGGGGACGACCCCGAACACCGGGGAGCTGTTTTT
>TRBJ2-7|TRBV15|-|TRBD2
CAASREGGRAVEQYF
TGTGCCGCCAGCAGAGAGGGCGGGAGGGCCGTCGAGCAGTACTTC
>TRBJ2-1|TRBV20-1|-|-
CSADGVFEQFF
TGCAGTGCTGACGGTGTGTTTGAGCAGTTCTTC
>TRBJ2-1|TRBV5-1|-|-
CASSLGLQVDEQFF
TGCGCCAGCAGCTTGGGCCTTCAGGTCGATGAGCAGTTCTTC
>TRBJ2-2|TRBV10-3|-|TRBD1
CAISEQGASGELFF
TGTGCCATCAGTGAGCAGGGGGCGTCCGGGGAGCTGTTTTTT
>TRBJ2-7|TRBV7-9|-|-
CASGDGNYEQYF
TGTGCCAGCGGTGACGGAAACTACGAGCAGTACTTC
>TRBJ2-7|TRBV20-1|-|-
CSPAGTSSYEQYF
TGCAGCCCGGCTGGGACTTCTTCCTACGAGCAGTACTTC
>TRBJ1-1|TRBV5-1|-|-
CASSFRSGVAEAFF
TGCGCCAGCAGCTTTAGATCAGGGGTTGCTGAAGCTTTCTTT